The 2 T cell receptor beta chains below were found in one sample sequenced in a study of glioma-infiltrating T cells after dendritic cell vaccination. The protocol was immunoSEQ multiplex PCR, while the TCRdb copy is restricted to in-frame clones and leaves out a portion. The sample consists of more than 60,000 clones, 75% to 85% of them appearing once. Material: blood, obtained before dendritic cell vaccination. These receptor sequences come from a human donor with glioblastoma.

The chain has TRBV21-1 and TRBJ2-7; the D call of TRBD1 is as the table states it, not checked on the DNA. TRBV21-1 is noted as a pseudogene. The CDR3 sequence is 14 residues long. CDR3 protein: CASSNTGVSYEQYF. DNA for the CDR3: TGTGCCAGCAGCAACACAGGGGTCTCCTACGAGCAGTACTTC.

The chain employs TRBV5-1 and TRBJ2-3, with TRBD2 identical over 10 bases. V lost 7 bases to trimming and J lost 5 bases; unmatched junction nucleotides: 4. Germline CDR1 reads SGHRS; CDR2 reads YFSETQ. The CDR3 covers 13 residues. The CDR3 spells CASRPSGGDTQYF. The CDR3 DNA sequence: TGCGCCAGCCGTCCTAGCGGGGGAGATACGCAGTATTTT.